The present entry profiles one TCR beta chain with its context. This entry is derived from a study of blood T cell repertoires in COVID-19. Study-wide context: Some COVID-19 samples were acute and others convalescent; all came from the United States, Italy and Spain.

Only in-frame clones appear in the TCRdb table, and some are missing; sequencing was by immunoSEQ multiplex PCR. The sample consists of over 85,000 clones, approximately 86% of them appearing once. The sample taken for sequencing was peripheral blood. The receptor comes from a woman aged 70 to 79 with acute or convalescent COVID-19.

Here the CDR3 DNA reads TGTGCCAGCTCACAACAAGTGTCTGGGGCCAACGTCCTGACTTTC. Its protein is CASSQQVSGANVLTF. V is TRBV18 and J is TRBJ2-6; D is ambiguous. Germline CDR1 is KGHSH and CDR2 is LQKENI. This CDR3 has 15 residues. Trimming removed 4 bases from V and 1 base from J, with 8 bases in between.